This T cell receptor beta chain was recorded in a study of OX40 agonist ivuxolimab in advanced cancers. At the level of the study: Every patient in dose escalation had hepatocellular carcinoma, melanoma, renal cell or head and neck cancer.

TCRdb's copy holds only in-frame clones and misses some; the assay was immunoSEQ multiplex PCR. The table has roughly 90,000 clones, 90% to 95% seen once. Trimming stripped 1 base from V and 2 bases from J, with 7 bases between. Germline-derived CDR1 and CDR2 are MNHNS and SASEGT. The CDR3 totals 14 residues. The sequence derives from an adult with an advanced solid tumor such as melanoma, head and neck, liver or kidney cancer. The rearrangement uses TRBV6-1 and TRBJ2-3; D possibly corresponds to TRBD2 (6 bases). The source material was CD4+ or CD8+ T cells sorted from blood, sampled in a trial of the OX40 agonist ivuxolimab. This CDR3 reads CASSEGRDTDTQYF. The DNA for the CDR3 is TGTGCCAGCAGTGAAGGGCGGGACACAGATACGCAGTATTTT.